The next 9 T cell receptor beta chains were all read from a single sample in a study of T cell responses to AZD1222 COVID-19 vaccine. Only in-frame clones appear in the TCRdb table, and some are missing; sequencing was by immunoSEQ multiplex PCR. The profile shows some 120,000 clones, roughly 85% of them singletons. The sequencing used peripheral blood, collected on day 0 of MenACWY control vaccination. The source of these receptors is an adult in good health.

The chain links TRBV3-1 (or the pseudogene TRBV3-2) to TRBJ2-7; the match to TRBD2 covers 12 bases. CDR1 LGHDT and CDR2 YNNKEL come from the germline V gene (reference sequence). Losses at the gene ends were 5 bases for V and 7 bases for J; bases not matched to a gene: 12. The CDR3 covers 16 residues. The CDR3 is CASSEQRLAGVGEQYF. CDR3 nucleotides: TGTGCCAGCAGCGAGCAACGACTAGCGGGAGTAGGGGAGCAGTACTTC.

The rearrangement links TRBV5-5 to TRBJ2-5; 7 bases map to TRBD1. The CDR3 runs to 15 residues. Germline lookup yields CDR1 SGHKS and CDR2 YYEKEE (reference sequence). After removal of 4 bases from V and 6 bases from J, the junction contained 12 bases not matched to a gene. The CDR3 DNA sequence: TGTGCCAGCAGCCCGCCAACAGGGGTATTTAAGACCCAGTACTTC. This gives the protein CASSPPTGVFKTQYF. The full variable domain, completed using reference TRBV5-5 and TRBJ2-5, is DAGVTQSPTHLIKTRGQQVTLRCSPISGHKSVSWYQQVLGQGPQFIFQYYEKEERGRGNFPDRFSARQFPNYSSELNVNALLLGDSALYLCASSPPTGVFKTQYFGPGTRLLVL.

This clone appeared a single time. The J gene is TRBJ1-2, the V gene TRBV12-3 or TRBV12-4; D unresolved. The V gene lost 6 bases and the J gene lost 8 bases, with 16 bases spanning the gap. The CDR3 is made up of 13 amino acids. CDR3 in amino acids: CASSARPTHGYTF. The CDR3 DNA sequence: TGTGCCAGCAGCGCCCGCCCGACGCACGGCTACACCTTC.

This chain joins TRBV10-3 and TRBJ1-4; D remains unclear. From germline, CDR1 is ENHRY and CDR2 SYGVKD. The CDR3 totals 15 residues. V dropped 6 bases and J dropped 4 bases, with 15 bases sitting between them. CDR3 nucleotide sequence: TGTGCCATCAGGGCCTTATGGAGCCTTAATGAAAAACTGTTTTTT. Its protein product is CAIRALWSLNEKLFF.

V usage is TRBV6-5 and J usage is TRBJ2-1, with D unclear. Germline CDR1 and CDR2: MNHEY and SVGAGI. The CDR3 spans 16 residues. V lost 0 bases, J lost 6 bases, and 15 bases lay in between. The CDR3 DNA reads TGTGCCAGCAGTTACTCGAGAGGCTCGATGATCAATGAGCAGTTCTTC. This translates into CASSYSRGSMINEQFF.

V and J are TRBV28 and TRBJ1-1, with D possibly being TRBD1 (6 bases). The CDR3 runs 14 residues. Trimming removed 7 bases at V and 6 bases at J, with 18 bases between. The germline gives CDR1 MDHEN, CDR2 SYDVKM. The CDR3 sequence: CASIQTGPGPEAFF. The DNA for the CDR3 is TGTGCCAGCATCCAGACAGGCCCCGGTCCTGAAGCTTTCTTT.

The chain joins TRBV9 to TRBJ2-7; 9 positions agree with TRBD2. V shed 0 bases and J 7 bases; nucleotides not matched to a gene: 5. The CDR3 has 14 residues. CDR1 is SGDLS and CDR2 is YYNGEE in the germline V gene. For the CDR3, the DNA is TGTGCCAGCAGCGTAGAGTTACTAGCGGGTGAGCAGTACTTC. This translates into CASSVELLAGEQYF.

This clone appeared a single time. This chain connects TRBV6-5 to TRBJ2-7; D call uncertain. The V gene's germline CDR1 is MNHEY and CDR2 SVGAGI. The CDR3 extends over 12 amino acids. V lost 5 bases and J lost 4, with 9 bases in between. DNA of the CDR3: TGTGCCAGCAGTCCCCAAAGATACGAGCAGTACTTC. This gives the protein CASSPQRYEQYF.

The V and J genes are TRBV7-9 and TRBJ2-2, with TRBD1 identical over 9 bases. Per the germline V gene, CDR1 is SEHNR and CDR2 is FQNEAQ (reference sequence). This CDR3 spans 16 amino acids. The ends lost 1 base at V and 12 bases at J; junction bases unmatched: 12. In DNA, the CDR3 is TGTGCCAGCAGCTTAGGTGGGACAGGGCGTCCCAAAAAGCTGTTTTTT. Its translation: CASSLGGTGRPKKLFF. The full variable domain, rest sourced from reference TRBV7-9 and TRBJ2-2, is DTGVSQNPRHKITKRGQNVTFRCDPISEHNRLYWYRQTLGQGPEFLTYFQNEAQLEKSRLLSDRFSAERPKGSFSTLEIQRTEQGDSAMYLCASSLGGTGRPKKLFFGEGSRLTVL.